These T cell receptor beta chains were read from a single sample in a study of T-cell reconstitution after alpha-beta-depleted transplantation in children. One entry per CDR3 protein, called by TCRdb with MiXCR from the PCR reads. This sample yields about 600,000 distinct CDR3 sequences, of which about an eighth are seen a single time; over 2% belongs to the top ten. Sequences were derived from PBMCs, mostly from graft donor cells, sampled 360 days after TCRalphabeta/CD19-depleted stem cell transplant. The receptors were sampled from a male patient under 18 who had a stem cell transplant for acute myeloid leukemia, so the T cells may come from the graft donor. The CDR3 runs from the conserved cysteine through the conserved F or W. D genes are given only for firm matches. Rows give clone size only sometimes, using once, few, many, or a class for an expanded clone.

D	V	size	J	DNA	CDR3
TRBD2	TRBV12-3/TRBV12-4	many	TRBJ2-5	TGTGCCAGCAGTTTAGAACTAGCGGGTCAAGAGACCCAGTACTTC	CASSLELAGQETQYF
TRBD1	TRBV4-3	NA	TRBJ2-3	TGCGCCAGCAGCCAACGCTACAGGGGCCCAGATACGCAGTATTTT	CASSQRYRGPDTQYF
NA	TRBV7-2	NA	TRBJ2-7	TGTGCCAGCAGCTTAGTCCCGGACTTCCCCTACGAGCAGTACTTC	CASSLVPDFPYEQYF
NA	TRBV3-1	few	TRBJ1-6	TGTGCCAGCAGCCAAGGGACAGCTCTGAGCTCCTATAATTCACCCCTCCACTTT	CASSQGTALSSYNSPLHF
NA	TRBV4-3	few	TRBJ2-5	TGCGCCAGCAGCCAAGATGCGGGGCAACGGACCCAGTACTTC	CASSQDAGQRTQYF
NA	TRBV5-1	few	TRBJ2-3	TGCGCCAGCAGGTGGGGCCGCGCGGATACGCAGTATTTT	CASRWGRADTQYF
NA	TRBV28	NA	TRBJ2-7	TGTGCCAGCAGTTTCGGGCAGGTGGGGATCTACGAGCAGTACTTC	CASSFGQVGIYEQYF
NA	TRBV27	NA	TRBJ2-7	TGTGCCAGCCAGGAGGTTACCTCGGCCTACGAGCAGTACTTC	CASQEVTSAYEQYF
NA	TRBV20-1	few	TRBJ2-7	TGCAGTGCTAGTGAGGGCGCCGGACTAAGGGAGCAGTACTTC	CSASEGAGLREQYF
TRBD2	TRBV7-9	few	TRBJ2-1	TGTGCCAGCAGTCGACTAGCGGGAGGGCCCCACAATGAGCAGTTCTTC	CASSRLAGGPHNEQFF
NA	TRBV4-2	many	TRBJ2-7	TGTGCCAGCAGCCAAGAACAGGGCTACGAGCAGTACTTC	CASSQEQGYEQYF
NA	TRBV20-1	few	TRBJ2-5	TGCAGTGCTAGATGGCCAACGGAGCTGTTACAAGAGACCCAGTACTTC	CSARWPTELLQETQYF
TRBD2	TRBV4-2	few	TRBJ2-7	TGTGCCAGCAGCCAAGATTGGGGACTAGCGCTTTACGAGCAGTACTTC	CASSQDWGLALYEQYF
NA	TRBV4-2	many	TRBJ2-5	TGTGCCAGCAGCCAAGAGGAAGCAGGGGCCCAAGAGACCCAGTACTTC	CASSQEEAGAQETQYF
TRBD2	TRBV29-1	few	TRBJ2-1	TGCAGCGCCGAGAGTCCAGCGGGAGAATCCTACAATGAGCAGTTCTTC	CSAESPAGESYNEQFF
TRBD2	TRBV7-6	NA	TRBJ2-1	TGTGCAGACGGGAGCGGGAGGGCCCCCGAGCAGTTCTTC	CADGSGRAPEQFF
NA	TRBV28	few	TRBJ2-3	TGTGCCAGCAGTTCCCCTAGCCCAGATACGCAGTATTTT	CASSSPSPDTQYF